One and the same sample provided the 4 T cell receptor beta chains below, sequenced in a study of cytomegalovirus exposure and HLA in healthy donors. The data were produced by immunoSEQ multiplex PCR, yet TCRdb's version contains in-frame clones alone and is incomplete. This table holds fewer than 250,000 clones, just under 90% found once. What was sequenced was PBMCs. The source of these receptors is a man younger than 30 in good health and CMV-seronegative.

Turning to this clone: Relative to the germline gene, one junction end is altered; a read error may explain this. The V and J genes are TRBV7-2 and TRBJ2-1; TRBD1 is a possible D gene (6 bases). This CDR3 comprises 14 residues. Germline V gives CDR1 SGHTA, CDR2 FQGNSA. CDR3 sequence reads: CASSLLRGSNGQFF. In DNA form, the CDR3 reads TGTGCCAGCAGCCTCCTGAGGGGGTCCAATGGGCAGTTCTTC.

This clone was recorded a few times. At one end, the junction sequence differs from germline, possibly due to a read error. The gene calls are TRBV10-3 and TRBJ1-3; no definite D call. Germline assignment: CDR1 ENHRY and CDR2 SYGVKD. This CDR3 contains 8 residues. The CDR3 nucleotides are TGTGCCATCAATATTGCGGAATTT. Translation: CAINIAEF.

This clone was seen more than once but under ten times. J is TRBJ2-7 and V is TRBV6-5; no clear D gene. This CDR3 comprises 13 residues. CDR1 and CDR2 (germline): MNHEY, SVGAGI. Trimming removed 4 bases at V and 3 bases at J, with 10 bases between. The CDR3 protein is CASSSSTNYEQYF. The CDR3 coding sequence is TGTGCCAGCAGTTCCTCTACAAACTACGAGCAGTACTTC.

In its sample, this clone was seen once. This chain links TRBV7-2 with TRBJ2-7; TRBD1 matches at 8 bases. V was clipped by 0 bases and J by 6 bases; unmatched bases: 4. CDR1 and CDR2 (germline): SGHTA, FQGNSA. The CDR3 runs to 14 residues. The CDR3 loop is CASSLAGQGPEQYF. The CDR3 DNA is TGTGCCAGCAGCTTAGCCGGACAGGGTCCCGAGCAGTACTTC.